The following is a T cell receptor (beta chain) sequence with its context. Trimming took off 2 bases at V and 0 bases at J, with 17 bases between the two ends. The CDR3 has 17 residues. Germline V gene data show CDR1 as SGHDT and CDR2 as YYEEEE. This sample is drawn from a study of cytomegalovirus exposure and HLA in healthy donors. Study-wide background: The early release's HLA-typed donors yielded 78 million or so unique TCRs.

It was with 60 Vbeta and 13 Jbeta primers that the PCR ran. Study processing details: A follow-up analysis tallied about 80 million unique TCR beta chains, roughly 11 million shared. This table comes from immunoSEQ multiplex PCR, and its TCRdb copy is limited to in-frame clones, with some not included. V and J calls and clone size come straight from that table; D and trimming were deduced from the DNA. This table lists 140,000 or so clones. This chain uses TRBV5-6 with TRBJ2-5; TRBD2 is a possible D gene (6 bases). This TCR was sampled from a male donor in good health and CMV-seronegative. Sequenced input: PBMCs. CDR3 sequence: CASSLRRGPKYQETQYF. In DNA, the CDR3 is TGTGCCAGCAGCTTAAGGAGGGGCCCGAAGTACCAAGAGACCCAGTACTTC. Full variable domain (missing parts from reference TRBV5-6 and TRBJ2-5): DAGVTQSPTHLIKTRGQQVTLRCSPKSGHDTVSWYQQALGQGPQFIFQYYEEEERQRGNFPDRFSGHQFPNYSSELNVNALLLGDSALYLCASSLRRGPKYQETQYFGPGTRLLVL.